The 26 T cell receptor beta chains below all came from one sample that was sequenced in a study of cytomegalovirus exposure and HLA in healthy donors. Vbeta (60) and Jbeta (13) primers were used in the PCR. Data came from immunoSEQ multiplex PCR; TCRdb stores just in-frame clones and leaves some out. The repertoire holds roughly 110,000 clones, with more than 60% as singletons. Sequencing used PBMCs. All receptors derive from a woman in her forties or fifties in good health and CMV-seropositive.

The chain recombines TRBV19 with TRBJ2-7; weak D call: TRBD1 (5 bases). The V gene lost 2 bases and the J gene lost 7 bases, with 12 bases spanning the gap. Germline assignment: CDR1 LNHDA and CDR2 SQIVND (reference sequence). The CDR3 has 13 residues. The CDR3: CASSIRTMGEQYF. CDR3 coding DNA: TGTGCCAGTAGTATAAGGACAATGGGTGAGCAGTACTTC. Looking up the rest from reference TRBV19 and TRBJ2-7 gives the full variable domain: DGGITQSPKYLFRKEGQNVTLSCEQNLNHDAMYWYRQDPGQGLRLIYYSQIVNDFQKGDIAEGYSVSREKKESFPLTVTSAQKNPTAFYLCASSIRTMGEQYFGPGTRLTVT.

In its sample, this clone was seen once. The chain employs TRBV15 and TRBJ2-7; possibly TRBD1 for D (6 bases). CDR1 LNHNV and CDR2 YYDKDF come from the germline V gene (reference sequence). This CDR3 has 16 amino acids. V lost 3 bases and J lost 1, with 16 bases in between. The CDR3 DNA follows: TGTGCCACCAGCAGCAGGAGCCGGGACACTTCCTACGAGCAGTACTTC. Translated, it gives CATSSRSRDTSYEQYF.

V is TRBV5-1 and J is TRBJ1-1; 8 positions agree with TRBD1. The CDR3 is made up of 15 amino acids. The junction had 9 bases not matched to a gene; V was cut back by 4 bases and J by 4 bases. In germline, CDR1 is SGHRS, CDR2 YFSETQ. The CDR3 here is CASSQRQGMGTEAFF. CDR3 sequence (DNA): TGCGCCAGCAGCCAAAGACAGGGGATGGGCACTGAAGCTTTCTTT.

The chain recombines TRBV30 with TRBJ2-1; TRBD1 is a possible D gene (6 bases). CDR3 length equals 15 residues. The germline CDR1 and CDR2 sequences are GTSNPN and SVGIG (reference sequence). V was cut by 2 bases and J by 10 bases, with 21 bases left in between. CDR3 in DNA: TGTGCCTGGAGTCCGCCCCCAATGGGGGCGAGGGAGCAGTTCTTC. Translating gives CAWSPPPMGAREQFF. Using reference TRBV30 and TRBJ2-1 for the parts outside the CDR3, the full variable domain is SQTIHQWPATLVQPVGSPLSLECTVEGTSNPNLYWYRQAAGRGLQLLFYSVGIGQISSEVPQNLSASRPQDRQFILSSKKLLLSDSGFYLCAWSPPPMGAREQFFGPGTRLTVL.

The chain has TRBV10-3 and TRBJ1-1; the D is unclear. Germline V gene data show CDR1 as ENHRY and CDR2 as SYGVKD. V dropped 3 bases and J dropped 1 base, with 12 bases sitting between them. This CDR3 contains 15 residues. The DNA for the CDR3 is TGTGCCATCAGTGAATTATCGGGTGAGAACACTGAAGCTTTCTTT. As protein: CAISELSGENTEAFF.

This clone came up a few times. The chain combines TRBV28 with TRBJ1-1; the match to TRBD1 covers 8 bases. Germline V gene sequence: CDR1 MDHEN, CDR2 SYDVKM. This CDR3 contains 13 residues. V trimming: 4 bases; J trimming: 5 bases; junction bases outside the gene matches: 3. CDR3 in amino acids: CASSYNRGTEAFF. In DNA, the CDR3 is TGTGCCAGCAGTTATAACAGGGGGACTGAAGCTTTCTTT.

This clone was seen only once. The chain links TRBV5-6 to TRBJ2-6, with 10 bases lining up with TRBD1. In germline, CDR1 is SGHDT, CDR2 YYEEEE. CDR3 length: 18 amino acids. V was pared by 2 bases and J by 2 bases, with 7 bases of the junction left unmatched. Here the CDR3 DNA reads TGTGCCAGCAGCTTCACACCCGGACAGGGGGCTGGGGCCAACGTCCTGACTTTC. Encoded protein: CASSFTPGQGAGANVLTF. The variable domain in full, completed from reference TRBV5-6 and TRBJ2-6, reads DAGVTQSPTHLIKTRGQQVTLRCSPKSGHDTVSWYQQALGQGPQFIFQYYEEEERQRGNFPDRFSGHQFPNYSSELNVNALLLGDSALYLCASSFTPGQGAGANVLTFGAGSRLTVL.

V gene TRBV2 combines with J gene TRBJ2-2; 13 nucleotides agree with TRBD2. The germline V gene has CDR1 SNHLY and CDR2 FYNNEI. This CDR3 is 16 amino acids long. The ends lost 6 bases at V and 6 bases at J; junction bases unmatched: 7. The CDR3 nucleotides are TGTGCCAGCAGCTTACTGGGACTAGCGGGGTCCGGGGAGCTGTTTTTT. Protein sequence: CASSLLGLAGSGELFF.

Only a few counts were recorded for this clone. This chain connects TRBV5-1 to TRBJ2-7; no clear D gene. V lost 0 bases and J 0 bases, leaving 7 bases between the germline ends. The CDR3 is 14 amino acids. Per germline, CDR1 SGHRS and CDR2 YFSETQ. The CDR3 DNA sequence: TGCGCCAGCAGCTTGGCGGTTCTCTCCTACGAGCAGTACTTC. It encodes CASSLAVLSYEQYF.

This chain uses TRBV2 with TRBJ1-5; TRBD1 aligns across 8 bases. Trimming removed 11 bases from V and 2 bases from J; junction bases left unmatched: 11. Germline V lookup: CDR1 SNHLY, CDR2 FYNNEI. This CDR3 region has 15 residues. The CDR3 DNA reads as TGTGCCGGAAGTACAGGGGGGGCTGGCAATCAGCCCCAGCATTTT. Translating gives CAGSTGGAGNQPQHF.

The CDR3 loop is CASSPRATSGIWEQYF. The CDR3 DNA follows: TGTGCCAGCAGCCCGCGCGCGACTAGCGGTATCTGGGAGCAGTACTTC. The chain employs TRBV27 and TRBJ2-7; TRBD2 matches at 9 bases. The CDR3 extends over 16 amino acids. J lost 7 bases, V lost 6 bases, and 16 bases had no gene match. Germline CDR1 reads MNHEY; CDR2 reads SMNVEV (reference sequence).

This clone has just one count. This CDR3 reads CASSLGPLAGGRETQYF. Here the CDR3 DNA reads TGTGCCAGCAGTCTCGGACCCCTAGCGGGGGGTCGCGAGACCCAGTACTTC. This rearrangement joins TRBV7-9 to TRBJ2-5; 11 bases map to TRBD2. CDR1 is SEHNR, CDR2 FQNEAQ, per germline (reference sequence). The CDR3 covers 17 residues. V lost 6 bases to trimming and J lost 5 bases; unmatched junction nucleotides: 14.

The chain has TRBV5-1 and TRBJ2-3; 13 bases are a match to TRBD2. V dropped 3 bases and J dropped 4; count of bases not matched to a gene: 11. This CDR3 has 18 residues. Germline V gene data show CDR1 as SGHRS and CDR2 as YFSETQ. CDR3 loop: CASSSTSGGRRMADTQYF. The CDR3, as DNA: TGCGCCAGCAGCTCGACTAGCGGGGGGCGAAGGATGGCAGATACGCAGTATTTT.

The V gene is TRBV28, the J gene TRBJ2-7; 8 nucleotides agree with TRBD1. The CDR3 is 17 amino acids. Per germline, CDR1 MDHEN and CDR2 SYDVKM. V shed 7 bases and J 0 bases; nucleotides not matched to a gene: 14. The CDR3 coding sequence is TGTGCCAGCACGCCGTACTCGGGACAGGAAAGCTCCTACGAGCAGTACTTC. Translated: CASTPYSGQESSYEQYF.

The chain is built from TRBV6-5 and TRBJ2-2; perhaps TRBD1 as D (6 bases). This CDR3 contains 13 residues. The V and J ends lost 6 bases and 9 bases respectively, with 14 bases between them. Germline loops: CDR1 MNHEY, CDR2 SVGAGI. The CDR3 DNA is TGTGCCAGCAGCCAAAACAGGGCGCGGGAGCTGTTTTTT. Translated, it gives CASSQNRARELFF.

This clone was seen only once. The chain is built from TRBV7-7 and TRBJ2-7, with no clear D. The germline gives CDR1 SSHAT, CDR2 FNYEAQ (reference sequence). V was trimmed by 5 bases and J by 2 bases, leaving 10 bases between them. The length of the CDR3 is 13 residues. CDR3 nucleotide sequence: TGTGCCAGCAGCCTTGATCCAGCCTACGAGCAGTACTTC. Translating gives CASSLDPAYEQYF.

This clone appeared a few times. The CDR3 nucleotides read TGCGCCAGCAGCCCTAAGGGACAGCCTGAGGATCGCTACACCTTC. It specifies CASSPKGQPEDRYTF. The rearrangement joins TRBV4-1 to TRBJ1-2, with 7 nucleotides matching TRBD1. Germline values: CDR1 MGHRA, CDR2 YSYEKL. Trimming took 4 bases from V and 9 from J; bases not matched to a gene: 14. This CDR3 region has 15 residues.

The J gene is TRBJ1-5, the V gene TRBV27, with 11 bases fitting TRBD1. Germline trimming cut 6 bases from V and 6 bases from J; bases unmatched to any gene: 7. The germline CDR1 and CDR2 sequences are MNHEY and SMNVEV (reference sequence). This CDR3 is 15 amino acids long. In nucleotides, the CDR3 is TGTGCCAGCAGGACCGGACAGGGGGCCGGTCAGCCCCAGCATTTT. The encoded protein is CASRTGQGAGQPQHF.

Remarks on this clone: Other nucleotide sequences in the sample specify the same CDR3. This rearrangement joins TRBV5-1 to TRBJ1-1, with D unclear. The germline gives CDR1 SGHRS, CDR2 YFSETQ. The CDR3 loop spans 13 amino acids. V was pared by 0 bases and J by 2 bases, with 5 bases between. The CDR3 region is CASSLDRNTEAFF. CDR3 DNA: TGCGCCAGCAGCTTGGACAGAAACACTGAAGCTTTCTTT. The variable domain in full, with the rest retrieved from reference TRBV5-1 and TRBJ1-1, is KAGVTQTPRYLIKTRGQQVTLSCSPISGHRSVSWYQQTPGQGLQFLFEYFSETQRNKGNFPGRFSGRQFSNSRSEMNVSTLELGDSALYLCASSLDRNTEAFFGQGTRLTVV.

The chain joins TRBV6-5 to TRBJ2-3; 7 bases are shared with TRBD1. V gave up 6 bases and J gave up 5 bases; unmatched junction bases: 5. The germline gives CDR1 MNHEY, CDR2 SVGAGI. The CDR3 consists of 13 residues. CDR3: CASSYPGGDTQYF. CDR3 bases: TGTGCCAGCAGCTACCCAGGGGGAGATACGCAGTATTTT.

The chain combines TRBV14 with TRBJ1-1; D is undetermined. The CDR3 covers 17 residues. Germline assignment: CDR1 SGHDN and CDR2 FVKESK. V lost 0 bases and J 1 base, leaving 15 bases between the germline ends. In DNA, the CDR3 is TGTGCCAGCAGCCAAGATGCGGCCCGGCGGGAGAACACTGAAGCTTTCTTT. Translated: CASSQDAARRENTEAFF. Together with reference TRBV14 and TRBJ1-1, the CDR3 gives the full variable domain: EAGVTQFPSHSVIEKGQTVTLRCDPISGHDNLYWYRRVMGKEIKFLLHFVKESKQDESGMPNNRFLAERTGGTYSTLKVQPAELEDSGVYFCASSQDAARRENTEAFFGQGTRLTVV.

This clone was picked up a small number of times. The chain joins TRBV29-1 to TRBJ1-5; D possibly corresponds to TRBD1 (5 bases). The CDR3 contains 13 residues. The V gene lost 5 bases and the J gene lost 4 bases, with 12 bases spanning the gap. The germline CDR1 and CDR2 sequences are SQVTM and ANQGSEA. CDR3 region: CSVSIRENQPQHF. CDR3 DNA sequence: TGCAGCGTTAGTATCAGGGAAAATCAGCCCCAGCATTTT.

V gene TRBV10-1 combines with J gene TRBJ1-4; 9 bases map to TRBD1. Germline assignment: CDR1 WNHNN and CDR2 SYGVQD (reference sequence). The CDR3 loop spans 14 amino acids. Trimming removed 9 bases from V and 7 bases from J; junction bases left unmatched: 9. CDR3 amino acids: CASLRDRVCEKLFF. DNA of the CDR3: TGCGCCAGTCTCCGGGACAGGGTGTGTGAAAAACTGTTTTTT.

Only a few counts were recorded for this clone. The chain employs TRBV9 and TRBJ1-4; D not resolved. Germline lookup yields CDR1 SGDLS and CDR2 YYNGEE. CDR3 length: 17 amino acids. Trimming cost V 0 bases and J 0 bases, with 12 bases left between them. CDR3 loop: CASSVGETGTTNEKLFF. CDR3 bases: TGTGCCAGCAGCGTAGGGGAGACTGGTACAACTAATGAAAAACTGTTTTTT.

The rearrangement uses TRBV7-8 and TRBJ2-3; 9 bases are shared with TRBD2. With V trimmed by 5 bases and J by 1 base, 7 bases remained unmatched. Germline-derived CDR1 and CDR2 are SGHVS and FQNEAQ. This CDR3 comprises 16 residues. CDR3 loop: CASSRVLAGGTDTQYF. CDR3 nucleotides: TGTGCCAGCAGCCGAGTTTTAGCGGGGGGCACAGATACGCAGTATTTT.

The chain carries TRBV5-1 and TRBJ1-3; a possible D gene is TRBD1 (5 bases). Per the germline V gene, CDR1 is SGHRS and CDR2 is YFSETQ. Trimming took 4 bases from V and 0 from J, leaving 8 bases between them. The CDR3 has 14 residues. CDR3 nucleotide sequence: TGCGCCAGCAGCCTAACAGGCTCTGGAAACACCATATATTTT. Its translation: CASSLTGSGNTIYF.